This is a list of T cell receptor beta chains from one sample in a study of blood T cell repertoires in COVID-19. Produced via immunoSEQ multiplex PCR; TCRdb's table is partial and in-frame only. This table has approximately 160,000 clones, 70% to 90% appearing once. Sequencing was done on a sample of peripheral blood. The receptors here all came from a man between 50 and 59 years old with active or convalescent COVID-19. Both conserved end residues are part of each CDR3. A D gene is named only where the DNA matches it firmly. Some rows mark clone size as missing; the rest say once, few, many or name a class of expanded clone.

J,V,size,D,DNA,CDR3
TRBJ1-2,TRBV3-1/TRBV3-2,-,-,TGTGCCAGCAGCCACGCTACTAGCGGCTACACCTTC,CASSHATSGYTF
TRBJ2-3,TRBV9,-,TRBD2,TGTGCCAGCACCCTACACGGGATTAGCGGGAGAAGCACAGATACGCAGTATTTT,CASTLHGISGRSTDTQYF
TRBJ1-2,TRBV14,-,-,TGTGCCAGCAGGGACATCGGTGACTATGGCTACACCTTC,CASRDIGDYGYTF
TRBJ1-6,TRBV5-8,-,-,TGTGCCAGCAGCGAGAGGACGGGGAATTCACCCCTCCACTTT,CASSERTGNSPLHF
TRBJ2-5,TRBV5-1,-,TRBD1,TGCGCCAGCAGCTTGGCGGGACAGCGACAAGAGACCCAGTACTTC,CASSLAGQRQETQYF
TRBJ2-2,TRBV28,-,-,TGTGCCAGCAGTTTTACACAGCTCGTCACCGGGGAGCTGTTTTTT,CASSFTQLVTGELFF
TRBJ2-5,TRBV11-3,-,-,TGTGCCAGCAGCTTACAGGGCTATCAAGAGACCCAGTACTTC,CASSLQGYQETQYF
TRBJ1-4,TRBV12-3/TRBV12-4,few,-,TGTGCCAGCAGCCCGCGAAGGACTAGGCTGTTTTTT,CASSPRRTRLFF
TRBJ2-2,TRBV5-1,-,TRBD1,TGCGCCAGCAGCTCAACACTACAGGGGGCCACCGGGGAGCTGTTTTTT,CASSSTLQGATGELFF
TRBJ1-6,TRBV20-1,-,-,TGCAGTGCGTCAGGGGATTCACCCCTCCACTTT,CSASGDSPLHF
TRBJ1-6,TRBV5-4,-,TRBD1,TGTGCCAGCAGCTCACGACAGGGGAACAACTCACCCCTCCACTTT,CASSSRQGNNSPLHF
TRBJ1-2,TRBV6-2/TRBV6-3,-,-,TGTGCCAGCAGTTCTAACAGGGCCAACTATGGCTACACCTTC,CASSSNRANYGYTF
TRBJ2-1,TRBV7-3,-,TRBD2,TGTGCCAGCAGCTTACTAGCGGCTTCCTACAATGAGCAGTTCTTC,CASSLLAASYNEQFF
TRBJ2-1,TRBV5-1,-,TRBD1,TGCGCCAGCAGCAAGACACCGGGACAGGGGTACAATGAGCAGTTCTTC,CASSKTPGQGYNEQFF
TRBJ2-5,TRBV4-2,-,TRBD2,TGTGCCAGCAGCCAGGGACTAGCGGGGGGTAGAGAGACCCAGTACTTC,CASSQGLAGGRETQYF
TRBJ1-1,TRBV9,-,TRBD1,TGTGCCAGCAGCGTAGACAGGGGAATAAACACTGAAGCTTTCTTT,CASSVDRGINTEAFF
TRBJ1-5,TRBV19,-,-,TGTGCCAGTAACAGGTGGGGTTCTGGTCAGCCCCAGCATTTT,CASNRWGSGQPQHF
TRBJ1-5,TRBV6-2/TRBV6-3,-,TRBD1,TGTGCCAGCAGCCCTCCGACAGGGATGGGGCCCCAGCATTTT,CASSPPTGMGPQHF
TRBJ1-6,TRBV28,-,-,TGTGCCAGCAATCCGCACAGTAATTCACCCCTCCACTTT,CASNPHSNSPLHF
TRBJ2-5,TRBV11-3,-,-,TGTGCCAGCAGCTTAGTCGTAATTGGGGGCTGGGAGACCCAGTACTTC,CASSLVVIGGWETQYF
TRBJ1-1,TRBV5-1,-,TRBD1,TGCGCCAGCAGCTTCGGACAGGGGTTCACTGAAGCTTTCTTT,CASSFGQGFTEAFF
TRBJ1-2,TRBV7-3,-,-,TGTGCCAGCAGCTTAACTCCAGGAAACTATGGCTACACCTTC,CASSLTPGNYGYTF
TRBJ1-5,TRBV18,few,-,TGTGCCAGCTCACCACCGGAGCTGTTTCAGCCCCAGCATTTT,CASSPPELFQPQHF